This T cell receptor beta chain stems from a study of shared clonotypes between healthy human individuals. Study information: Donors consisted of a couple of women and three men between 18 and 49. Study-level points and caveats: The naive CD4 repertoires of a handful of donors were compared, and approximately 4.7% of clonotypes were shared.

The CDR3 length is 15 residues. Germline V lookup: CDR1 MDHEN, CDR2 SYDVKM. V dropped 3 bases and J dropped 7; count of bases not matched to a gene: 8. A word on this clone: Its antigen is undetermined.

Sequencing used immunoSEQ multiplex PCR; TCRdb keeps in-frame clones, though not all of them. The sample carries about 1.1 million clones, about 80% recorded once. The source is a man younger than 30 in good health. Some clones in this sample may be carry-over from other donors' samples. Sequenced sample: memory CD4+ T cells from PBMCs. Stated subset: CD45RA-negative fraction. The V and J genes are TRBV28 and TRBJ2-2, with 7 bases fitting TRBD1. The CDR3 loop reads CASSFQRGRGGELFF. The CDR3 bases are TGTGCCAGCAGTTTCCAAAGGGGGCGCGGCGGGGAGCTGTTTTTT.